The entry below gives a single T cell receptor beta chain sequence along with its context. Only one count was recorded for this clonotype. Its specific antigen is unknown. The record has no base qualities; no much larger clone is one base away. The sample is drawn from a study of T-cell reconstitution after alpha-beta-depleted transplantation in children (dated by TCRdb to 2015 to 2016). Study-wide context: The study quantitatively tracked T-cell immune reconstitution after TCRalphabeta/CD19-depleted allogeneic hematopoietic cell transplantation in children using TCR repertoire profiling. Points the paper makes about the study in general: Hyperexpanded clone frequencies declined over subsequent months; after one year, T-cell counts and TCRbeta diversity were mostly attributed to newly produced T cells. In some patients, the high TCRbeta diversity seen at day 60 was put down to recipient T cells and intrathymic progenitors that had survived conditioning. The apparently early recovery of alphabetaT-cell counts about two months after transplant reportedly depended on only several hundred rapidly expanded clones that came from non-depleted graft cells.

Library preparation used PCR. These reads were obtained on an Illumina HiSeq 2500. TCR library preparation used molecular barcoding, with unique molecular identifiers applied to normalize quantification of the TCRbeta repertoire. TCRdb applied fastp at Q25 and MiXCR to the public reads, then kept only in-frame beta chains. For every CDR3 protein sequence, its rows merge into one entry that carries the most common genes and DNA. This sample holds 500,000 to 600,000 distinct CDR3 sequences; 27% were observed only once. About 35% of the sample rests with the top ten. Read against the paper, the sample's treatment or condition label means: allogeneic hematopoietic cell transplantation with graft depleted of TCRalphabeta T cells and CD19 B cells. The children who served as transplant recipients had been given grafts of TCRalphabeta/CD19-depleted allogeneic hematopoietic cells. The germline V gene (reference sequence) sets CDR1 to DFQATT and CDR2 to SNEGSKA. Ends trimmed: V by 2 bases, J by 4 bases; bases unmatched to a gene: 4. Including the terminal cysteine and phenylalanine, the CDR3 comprises 14 residues. The read is trimmed to its CDR3 DNA, 42 bases read in frame from base 1.

The chain is assembled from TRBV20-1 and TRBJ2-1, with 8 bases in between that match TRBD2. The source was PBMCs, collected before TCRalphabeta/CD19-depleted stem cell transplant. The origin of this receptor is a boy younger than two with Wiskott-Aldrich syndrome, due to receive a stem cell transplant. The CDR3 amino acid sequence is: CSARPQREYNEQFF. The nucleotide sequence is TGCAGTGCTAGACCCCAGCGGGAGTACAATGAGCAGTTCTTC.